These 21 T cell receptor beta chains were all obtained from the same sample, sequenced in a study of blood T cell repertoires in COVID-19. The data were produced by immunoSEQ multiplex PCR, yet TCRdb's version contains in-frame clones alone and is incomplete. The data contain some 80,000 clones, 79% of them singletons. What was sequenced was peripheral blood. Receptors were obtained from an elderly woman with active or convalescent COVID-19.

This sequence joins TRBV5-1 and TRBJ1-4; D might be TRBD1 (5 bases). The germline V and J ends were trimmed by 5 bases and 4 bases, with 18 bases remaining between them. Germline values: CDR1 SGHRS, CDR2 YFSETQ. This CDR3 has 16 residues. CDR3 coding DNA: TGCGCCAGCAGGGGACTCTCCGGATCCTTTAATGAAAAACTGTTTTTT. As protein: CASRGLSGSFNEKLFF.

The chain is built from TRBV11-2 and TRBJ2-7, with 7 bases matching TRBD1. The CDR3 runs 15 residues. Trimming cost V 6 bases and J 3 bases; bases outside gene matches: 11. CDR1 and CDR2 from the germline V gene are SGHAT and FQNNGV. The DNA for the CDR3 is TGTGCCAGCAGTGCTATACAGGGGAATATCTACGAGCAGTACTTC. Its translation: CASSAIQGNIYEQYF.

J is TRBJ2-3 and V is TRBV13; D call uncertain. This CDR3 has 15 amino acids. CDR1 and CDR2 from the germline V gene are PRHDT and FYEKMQ (reference sequence). The V end lost 3 bases, the J end lost 4 bases, and 14 bases lay between the germline ends. The CDR3 coding sequence is TGTGCCAGCAGCTTTGGCCTAGTCGTCCCAGATACGCAGTATTTT. It codes for CASSFGLVVPDTQYF.

V gene TRBV27 combines with J gene TRBJ2-7, with D possibly being TRBD2 (6 bases). Germline V lookup: CDR1 MNHEY, CDR2 SMNVEV (reference sequence). This CDR3 comprises 13 residues. Trimming pared 6 bases from V and 1 base from J, leaving 10 bases between. In DNA form, the CDR3 reads TGTGCCAGCAGACCCGGACTATCCTACGAGCAGTACTTC. Translating it yields CASRPGLSYEQYF.

The chain has TRBV11-2 and TRBJ1-2; D gene unclear. The CDR3 is 14 residues long. Germline V CDR1 and CDR2: SGHAT, FQNNGV. V was pared by 5 bases and J by 0 bases, with 10 bases between. CDR3 in amino acids: CASSTRVTNYGYTF. The CDR3 nucleotides read TGTGCCAGCAGCACGAGAGTTACTAACTATGGCTACACCTTC.

The chain combines TRBV19 with TRBJ2-7; TRBD1 aligns across 7 bases. CDR3 length equals 12 residues. Per germline, CDR1 LNHDA and CDR2 SQIVND (reference sequence). Trimming cost V 11 bases and J 0 bases; bases outside gene matches: 4. The DNA for the CDR3 is TGTGCCGAGGACAGGCCCTCCTACGAGCAGTACTTC. Translation gives CAEDRPSYEQYF.

This sequence joins TRBV7-2 and TRBJ1-6, with 8 bases fitting TRBD1. The CDR3 is made up of 18 amino acids. Germline trimming cut 4 bases from V and 0 bases from J; bases unmatched to any gene: 8. Germline V CDR1 and CDR2: SGHTA, FQGNSA. CDR3 region: CASSSWGTGGSYNSPLHF. In DNA form, the CDR3 reads TGTGCCAGCAGCTCGTGGGGAACAGGGGGCTCCTATAATTCACCCCTCCACTTT. The variable domain in full, completed from reference TRBV7-2 and TRBJ1-6, reads GAGVSQSPSNKVTEKGKDVELRCDPISGHTALYWYRQSLGQGLEFLIYFQGNSAPDKSGLPSDRFSAERTGGSVSTLTIQRTQQEDSAVYLCASSSWGTGGSYNSPLHFGNGTRLTVT.

The gene calls are TRBV12-5 and TRBJ1-2, with 9 bases identical to TRBD1. After removal of 6 bases from V and 4 bases from J, the junction contained 3 bases not matched to a gene. The CDR3 is 13 amino acids. The germline V gene encodes CDR1 LGHNT and CDR2 FRNRAP. CDR3 coding DNA: TGTGCTAGTGGCCGGACAGGGGTCTATGGCTACACCTTC. Translated: CASGRTGVYGYTF.

This chain joins TRBV29-1 and TRBJ2-5, with TRBD1 matching over 7 bases. J lost 2 bases, V lost 4 bases, and 4 bases had no gene match. The CDR3 totals 13 residues. Germline CDR1 reads SQVTM; CDR2 reads ANQGSEA. The CDR3 nucleotides are TGCAGCGTTGGCTTCAGGGGGCAAGAGACCCAGTACTTC. Amino acid sequence: CSVGFRGQETQYF. The whole variable domain, filled in from reference TRBV29-1 and TRBJ2-5, reads SAVISQKPSRDICQRGTSLTIQCQVDSQVTMMFWYRQQPGQSLTLIATANQGSEATYESGFVIDKFPISRPNLTFSTLTVSNMSPEDSSIYLCSVGFRGQETQYFGPGTRLLVL.

This clone was found once. The chain couples TRBV28 to TRBJ1-4; 11 nucleotides align to TRBD1. Germline values: CDR1 MDHEN, CDR2 SYDVKM. Trimming removed 4 bases from V and 3 bases from J; junction bases left unmatched: 13. The CDR3 length is 19 residues. CDR3 bases: TGTGCCAGCAGTTACCAGATTTGGACAGGGGGCGGATCTAATGAAAAACTGTTTTTT. Translation: CASSYQIWTGGGSNEKLFF.

V gene TRBV28 combines with J gene TRBJ1-6; 7 nucleotides agree with TRBD1. CDR1 is MDHEN, CDR2 SYDVKM, per germline. The V and J ends lost 8 bases and 2 bases, in that order; junction bases with no gene match: 9. The CDR3 length is 16 residues. CDR3 nucleotide sequence: TGTGCCAGCCGCTATTCCGGGACAGCCTATAATTCACCCCTCCACTTT. Protein sequence: CASRYSGTAYNSPLHF.

CDR3: CATSDFRTGAAGELFF. In nucleotides, the CDR3 is TGTGCCACCAGTGATTTTCGGACAGGGGCGGCCGGGGAGCTGTTTTTT. The chain links TRBV24-1 to TRBJ2-2; 9 positions match TRBD1. The ends lost 1 base at V and 6 bases at J; junction bases unmatched: 5. Germline V gives CDR1 KGHDR, CDR2 SFDVKD. The CDR3 covers 16 residues.

The chain has TRBV19 and TRBJ2-5; a weak D match, TRBD2 (5 bases). Germline assignment: CDR1 LNHDA and CDR2 SQIVND (reference sequence). CDR3 length equals 15 residues. V was pared by 5 bases and J by 2 bases, with 15 bases between. The CDR3 DNA reads as TGTGCCAGTAGTCCGCCTGGGAGACTACAAGAGACCCAGTACTTC. Translating gives CASSPPGRLQETQYF.

This clone occurred a few times. The genes are TRBV7-8 and TRBJ2-7, with unresolved D. V dropped 5 bases and J dropped 3 bases, with 5 bases sitting between them. The germline V gene encodes CDR1 SGHVS and CDR2 FQNEAQ. This CDR3 has 11 residues. CDR3 nucleotides: TGTGCCAGCAGCCCCAACTACGAGCAGTACTTC. Protein sequence: CASSPNYEQYF. Based on the CDR3 plus reference TRBV7-8 and TRBJ2-7, the full variable domain is GAGVSQSPRYKVAKRGQDVALRCDPISGHVSLFWYQQALGQGPEFLTYFQNEAQLDKSGLPSDRFFAERPEGSVSTLKIQRTQQEDSAVYLCASSPNYEQYFGPGTRLTVT.

This chain connects TRBV5-4 to TRBJ1-2; TRBD1 matches at 8 bases. Unmatched junction bases numbered 3, after V lost 3 bases and J lost 2 bases. Germline V gene sequence: CDR1 SGHNT, CDR2 YYREEE (reference sequence). The CDR3 consists of 14 residues. The CDR3 DNA follows: TGTGCCAGCAGCTCCGGACAGGGCAACTATGGCTACACCTTC. This translates into CASSSGQGNYGYTF.

This clone was picked up a small number of times. The chain is built from TRBV3-1 (or the pseudogene TRBV3-2) and TRBJ2-1, with TRBD2 matching over 13 bases. After removal of 1 base from V and 4 bases from J, the junction contained 4 bases not matched to a gene. CDR3 size: 17 residues. Germline V gene data show CDR1 as LGHDT and CDR2 as YNNKEL (reference sequence). CDR3 DNA sequence: TGTGCCAGCAGCCAAGGGACTAGCGGGAGCCTGTACAATGAGCAGTTCTTC. Amino acids: CASSQGTSGSLYNEQFF.

This chain uses TRBV5-1 with TRBJ2-3, with 7 bases fitting TRBD1. Germline V lookup: CDR1 SGHRS, CDR2 YFSETQ. The CDR3 has 18 residues. After removal of 1 base from V and 2 bases from J, the junction contained 13 bases not matched to a gene. CDR3 loop: CASSLWPTGPKTTDTQYF. CDR3 nucleotides: TGCGCCAGCAGCTTGTGGCCGACAGGGCCGAAGACCACAGATACGCAGTATTTT.

The rearrangement joins TRBV5-6 to TRBJ2-1; TRBD2 might be the D (6 bases). V lost 4 bases and J 5 bases, leaving 13 bases between the germline ends. This CDR3 spans 14 amino acids. Germline CDR1 is SGHDT and CDR2 is YYEEEE. The CDR3 bases are TGTGCCAGCAGCCGGGCGGGAACCAACAATGAGCAGTTCTTC. Its translation: CASSRAGTNNEQFF.

This chain's CDR3 is CASSPGTGGRTNEKLFF. The CDR3, as DNA: TGTGCCAGCTCACCCGGGACAGGGGGCAGGACTAATGAAAAACTGTTTTTT. The V call is TRBV18, the J call TRBJ1-4, with 12 positions matching TRBD1. Germline V gene lookup returns CDR1 KGHSH and CDR2 LQKENI. The CDR3 has 17 amino acids. J gave up 2 bases and V 3 bases, and 4 bases lay outside the gene matches.

The chain employs TRBV4-3 and TRBJ2-2; 7 nucleotides line up with TRBD1. This CDR3 is 13 amino acids long. V was pared by 4 bases and J by 6 bases, with 2 bases of the junction left unmatched. The V gene's germline CDR1 is LGHNA and CDR2 YSLEER. For the CDR3, the DNA is TGCGCCAGCAGCCCGCAGGGGGCCGGGGAGCTGTTTTTT. Translation gives CASSPQGAGELFF.

The chain joins TRBV27 to TRBJ2-7; TRBD2 matches at 7 bases. The V gene end was trimmed by 3 bases and the J gene end by 2 bases; junction bases not matched to a gene: 4. Germline CDR1 and CDR2: MNHEY and SMNVEV (reference sequence). This CDR3 region has 14 residues. CDR3 residues: CASSFQRGTYEQYF. The CDR3 DNA follows: TGTGCCAGCAGTTTCCAGCGGGGTACCTACGAGCAGTACTTC.